The 10 T cell receptor beta chains given below trace back to one sample, sequenced in a study of cytomegalovirus exposure and HLA in healthy donors. Both 60 Vbeta primers and 13 Jbeta primers went into the PCR. Only in-frame clones appear in the TCRdb table, and some are missing; sequencing was by immunoSEQ multiplex PCR. Recorded for this sample: 40,000 or so clones. The sequencing sample was made of PBMCs. The receptor source for this set is a male donor in good health and CMV-seronegative.

This chain joins TRBV5-6 and TRBJ1-1; D unresolved. This CDR3 region has 16 residues. CDR1 and CDR2 (germline): SGHDT, YYEEEE. V lost 0 bases to trimming and J lost 1 base, with 13 bases between them. CDR3 sequence (DNA): TGTGCCAGCAGCTTGGACAGTAAAGCACCGAACACTGAAGCTTTCTTT. Amino acids: CASSLDSKAPNTEAFF.

The chain is built from TRBV7-9 and TRBJ2-1, with 8 bases identical to TRBD1. This CDR3 has 17 amino acids. Looked up from germline, CDR1 is SEHNR and CDR2 is FQNEAQ (reference sequence). V lost 2 bases and J lost 6; bases outside the gene matches: 12. The CDR3 sequence: CASSLISAAGGFNEQFF. As DNA, the CDR3 is TGTGCCAGCAGCTTAATTTCAGCGGCAGGGGGCTTCAATGAGCAGTTCTTC.

V usage is TRBV6-5 and J usage is TRBJ2-7, with D perhaps matching TRBD1 (6 bases). Trimming stripped 2 bases from V and 2 bases from J, with 13 bases between. Germline CDR1 reads MNHEY; CDR2 reads SVGAGI. The CDR3 is 15 residues long. CDR3 in amino acids: CASSYSVRGTYEQYF. The CDR3 DNA is TGTGCCAGCAGTTACAGTGTCAGGGGTACCTACGAGCAGTACTTC.

J is TRBJ2-7 and V is TRBV7-2; the match to TRBD2 covers 14 bases. The V and J ends lost 3 bases and 4 bases, in that order; junction bases with no gene match: 2. The CDR3 runs 15 residues. Per the germline V gene, CDR1 is SGHTA and CDR2 is FQGNSA. The CDR3 nucleotides read TGTGCCAGCAGCTTTGGACTAGCGGGGGGTTACGAGCAGTACTTC. It encodes CASSFGLAGGYEQYF.

The chain employs TRBV6-1 and TRBJ2-7; 10 bases are shared with TRBD2. The V and J ends lost 1 base and 3 bases, in that order; junction bases with no gene match: 3. Germline V CDR1 and CDR2: MNHNS, SASEGT. CDR3 length equals 15 residues. This CDR3 reads CASSEEASGGYEQYF. The CDR3 DNA reads TGTGCCAGCAGTGAAGAGGCTAGCGGGGGCTACGAGCAGTACTTC.

The chain has TRBV6-5 and TRBJ2-7, with a tentative D call TRBD1 (5 bases). Germline lookup yields CDR1 MNHEY and CDR2 SVGAGI. V lost 0 bases to trimming and J lost 2 bases, with 11 bases between them. This CDR3 has 15 amino acids. The CDR3 DNA is TGTGCCAGCAGTTACTCGATGGCCAGGGCCTACGAGCAGTACTTC. Translated: CASSYSMARAYEQYF.

The J gene is TRBJ2-7, the V gene TRBV6-1; D gene unclear. V was trimmed by 7 bases and J by 2 bases, leaving 6 bases between them. This CDR3 has 11 amino acids. CDR1 is MNHNS and CDR2 is SASEGT in the germline V gene. The CDR3 reads CASTHAYEQYF. The CDR3 coding sequence is TGTGCCAGCACACACGCCTACGAGCAGTACTTC.

The rearrangement uses TRBV10-3 and TRBJ2-3, with 7 bases that match TRBD1. The CDR3 has 15 residues. Germline CDR1 and CDR2: ENHRY and SYGVKD. V lost 0 bases and J lost 1; bases outside the gene matches: 1. CDR3 in amino acids: CAISESGTGTDTQYF. The CDR3 bases are TGTGCCATCAGTGAGTCCGGGACAGGCACAGATACGCAGTATTTT.

The rearrangement links TRBV6-6 to TRBJ2-1, with 9 bases lining up with TRBD2. Germline V gives CDR1 MNHNY, CDR2 SVGAGI (reference sequence). CDR3 length: 14 amino acids. The trim removed 6 bases at V and 8 bases at J, leaving 8 bases unmatched. CDR3: CASSRRTSAHEQFF. The DNA of the CDR3 is TGTGCCAGCAGCCGCCGGACTAGCGCCCATGAGCAGTTCTTC.

The chain joins TRBV18 to TRBJ1-2; unclear D gene. The V gene's germline CDR1 is KGHSH and CDR2 LQKENI. CDR3 length: 17 amino acids. Deletions cut 0 bases from V and 0 bases from J, with 14 bases between. The CDR3 bases are TGTGCCAGCTCACCACCCAATGAAGCATTGACTAACTATGGCTACACCTTC. This sequence encodes CASSPPNEALTNYGYTF.